The rows below give T cell receptor beta chains drawn from one sample of a study of blood T cell repertoires in COVID-19. Some clones are missing from TCRdb's copy, which holds only in-frame ones; the method was immunoSEQ multiplex PCR. This sample has about 170,000 clones, with about 85% found just once. Sample: peripheral blood. The receptors originated from a woman older than 75 with COVID-19, enrolled during active disease. Both conserved end residues are part of each CDR3. D genes are given only for firm matches. The size field is filled for only some rows; it gives once, few, many or a size class.

d_call clone_size j_call v_call cdr3_length cdr3_aa cdr3_nt
TRBD1 . TRBJ1-6 TRBV3-1/TRBV3-2 14 CASSGQGPDSPLHF TGTGCCAGCAGCGGACAGGGTCCCGATTCACCCCTCCACTTT
. many TRBJ2-3 TRBV27 15 CASGGGGGPTDTQYF TGTGCCAGCGGAGGGGGCGGGGGGCCTACAGATACGCAGTATTTT
. . TRBJ1-2 TRBV7-2 15 CASSLVTGSRYGYTF TGTGCCAGCAGCTTAGTCACAGGCAGTAGATATGGCTACACCTTC
. few TRBJ2-5 TRBV5-1 13 CASSLAQRETQYF TGCGCCAGCAGCTTGGCCCAGAGGGAGACCCAGTACTTC
TRBD2 . TRBJ2-5 TRBV4-2 17 CASSQRGAGGPAETQYF TGTGCCAGCAGCCAACGAGGAGCGGGAGGGCCGGCGGAGACCCAGTACTTC
. . TRBJ2-7 TRBV3-1/TRBV3-2 15 CASSQEVITGYEQYF TGTGCCAGCAGCCAAGAAGTAATCACCGGCTACGAGCAGTACTTC
. . TRBJ2-2 TRBV25-1 15 CASSDVRSVTGELFF TGTGCCAGCAGTGACGTGAGGTCAGTCACCGGGGAGCTGTTTTTT
. . TRBJ1-1 TRBV27 15 CASSSWGQAAAEAFF TGTGCCAGCAGTTCCTGGGGCCAGGCCGCCGCTGAAGCTTTCTTT
. . TRBJ1-2 TRBV12-3/TRBV12-4 13 CASSLSGGIRYTF TGTGCCAGCAGTTTAAGTGGGGGGATCCGCTACACCTTC
TRBD2 . TRBJ2-3 TRBV7-2 15 CASSFQRGGRDTQYF TGTGCCAGCAGCTTCCAGCGGGGGGGCAGGGATACGCAGTATTTT
. . TRBJ1-5 TRBV12-3/TRBV12-4 13 CASSLLGDQPQHF TGTGCCAGCAGTTTATTAGGGGATCAGCCCCAGCATTTT
. . TRBJ2-3 TRBV5-1 15 CASSSGTHLTDTQYF TGCGCCAGCAGCTCCGGGACTCATCTCACAGATACGCAGTATTTT
. . TRBJ1-2 TRBV3-1/TRBV3-2 16 CASSQDSTGSPRGYTF TGTGCCAGCAGCCAAGATTCCACAGGTTCCCCACGGGGCTACACCTTC
TRBD2 . TRBJ2-3 TRBV9 18 CASSAGRGTSGSTDTQYF TGTGCCAGCAGCGCGGGCCGGGGGACTAGCGGAAGCACAGATACGCAGTATTTT
TRBD2 . TRBJ2-2 TRBV5-1 16 CASSSKTSGRVGELFF TGCGCCAGCAGCTCAAAGACTAGCGGGAGGGTCGGGGAGCTGTTTTTT
. . TRBJ2-5 TRBV24-1 14 CATSDPTGEETQYF TGTGCCACCAGTGACCCCACAGGTGAAGAGACCCAGTACTTC
. few TRBJ1-1 TRBV5-1 15 CASSLEPGSGTEAFF TGCGCCAGCAGCTTGGAACCAGGAAGTGGCACTGAAGCTTTCTTT
TRBD2 . TRBJ2-3 TRBV9 16 CASSVGIGGAPDTQYF TGTGCCAGCAGCGTAGGAATCGGGGGGGCCCCAGATACGCAGTATTTT
. . TRBJ2-2 TRBV5-1 15 CASSSGELWTGELFF TGCGCCAGCAGCTCAGGGGAATTATGGACCGGGGAGCTGTTTTTT
TRBD1 . TRBJ1-6 TRBV9 15 CASSARQGSNSPLHF TGTGCCAGCAGCGCGCGACAGGGCTCTAATTCACCCCTCCACTTT
. few TRBJ2-2 TRBV2 13 CASRTTGTGELFF TGTGCCAGCAGGACGACTGGCACCGGGGAGCTGTTTTTT
TRBD2 . TRBJ2-1 TRBV27 15 CASSFSTSGRNEQFF TGTGCCAGCAGTTTTTCTACTAGCGGGCGCAATGAGCAGTTCTTC
. . TRBJ1-3 TRBV7-9 15 CASSLSGVSGNTIYF TGTGCCAGCAGCCTCTCAGGGGTCTCTGGAAACACCATATATTTT
. . TRBJ2-3 TRBV7-2 15 CASSLMSQSTDTQYF TGTGCCAGCAGCTTAATGTCCCAAAGCACAGATACGCAGTATTTT
. few TRBJ1-4 TRBV5-1 16 CASSPRGGATNEKLFF TGCGCCAGCAGCCCTCGGGGGGGCGCAACTAATGAAAAACTGTTTTTT
TRBD2 few TRBJ2-7 TRBV2 15 CASLLGLADPWEQYF TGTGCCAGCCTCCTGGGACTAGCGGATCCCTGGGAGCAGTACTTC
TRBD2 . TRBJ2-7 TRBV5-4 13 CASSIGLAYEQYF TGTGCCAGCAGCATAGGACTAGCCTACGAGCAGTACTTC
. . TRBJ2-3 TRBV24-1 16 CATSDPDSGGTDTQYF TGTGCCACCAGTGATCCTGACTCGGGGGGCACAGATACGCAGTATTTT
TRBD2 . TRBJ2-1 TRBV29-1 14 CSVLSGGRDNEQFF TGCAGCGTCCTAAGCGGGGGGAGGGACAATGAGCAGTTCTTC
. . TRBJ1-2 TRBV12-3/TRBV12-4 11 CASGVSGGYTF TGTGCCAGCGGAGTATCTGGCGGCTACACCTTC
TRBD2 . TRBJ2-3 TRBV27 17 CASSLNKGLAGADTQYF TGTGCCAGCAGTTTAAATAAGGGACTAGCGGGAGCTGATACGCAGTATTTT
TRBD1 . TRBJ2-3 TRBV20-1 16 CSASRPGTGVADTQYF TGCAGTGCTAGTCGGCCCGGGACAGGGGTCGCAGATACGCAGTATTTT
TRBD2 . TRBJ2-5 TRBV7-2 13 CASSFSGTGTQYF TGTGCCAGCAGCTTTAGCGGGACGGGGACCCAGTACTTC
TRBD1 few TRBJ1-5 TRBV2 16 CASSQTGQGSNQPQHF TGTGCCAGCAGCCAGACCGGACAGGGCAGCAATCAGCCCCAGCATTTT
. once TRBJ1-5 TRBV5-1 13 CASSHEPNQPQHF TGCGCCAGCAGCCACGAGCCCAATCAGCCCCAGCATTTT
. . TRBJ2-1 TRBV19 12 CASSIPAGEQFF TGTGCCAGTAGTATCCCAGCGGGTGAGCAGTTCTTC
TRBD1 . TRBJ1-5 TRBV19 15 CASSIADREYGAQHF TGTGCCAGTAGTATAGCGGACAGGGAGTATGGGGCCCAGCATTTT
TRBD1 . TRBJ1-3 TRBV5-1 17 CASSSAGQGPLGNTIYF TGCGCCAGCAGCTCCGCAGGACAGGGTCCCCTTGGAAACACCATATATTTT
. . TRBJ1-3 TRBV24-1 15 CATSDSGFTGNTIYF TGTGCCACCAGTGATTCAGGGTTCACTGGAAACACCATATATTTT
. . TRBJ2-7 TRBV5-1 15 CASSLATVSSYEQYF TGCGCCAGCAGCTTGGCGACAGTGAGCTCCTACGAGCAGTACTTC
TRBD1 . TRBJ1-5 TRBV3-1/TRBV3-2 16 CASSQAGTGYNQPQHF TGTGCCAGCAGCCAAGCAGGGACAGGATACAATCAGCCCCAGCATTTT
. . TRBJ2-1 TRBV5-5 15 CASSLIQGTYNEQFF TGTGCCAGCAGCTTGATCCAGGGTACCTACAATGAGCAGTTCTTC
. once TRBJ1-1 TRBV2 16 CASSERRVRANTEAFF TGTGCCAGCAGTGAAAGGAGGGTCCGGGCGAACACTGAAGCTTTCTTT
TRBD1 . TRBJ1-5 TRBV7-6 16 CASSTGQGGGNQPQHF TGTGCCAGCAGCACAGGACAGGGAGGTGGCAATCAGCCCCAGCATTTT
TRBD2 . TRBJ2-3 TRBV5-1 22 CASSLRTPGGYTSGSSTDTQYF TGCGCCAGCAGCTTGAGAACACCAGGGGGCTATACTAGCGGGAGTAGCACAGATACGCAGTATTTT
. . TRBJ1-2 TRBV12-5 14 CASGPGTAGFGYTF TGTGCTAGTGGCCCTGGGACCGCGGGATTTGGCTACACCTTC
. . TRBJ1-4 TRBV7-9 15 CASSLGRAINEKLFF TGTGCCAGCAGCTTAGGGAGGGCCATCAATGAAAAACTGTTTTTT
TRBD2 . TRBJ2-3 TRBV6-6 15 CASSYVAGGTDTQYF TGTGCCAGCAGTTACGTTGCGGGGGGCACAGATACGCAGTATTTT
. . TRBJ2-4 TRBV7-3 13 CASSLTPDNPQYF TGTGCCAGCAGCCTCACCCCGGACAACCCCCAGTACTTC
TRBD2 . TRBJ2-5 TRBV3-1/TRBV3-2 13 CASTQLAQETQYF TGTGCCAGCACCCAACTAGCGCAAGAGACCCAGTACTTC
. . TRBJ2-5 TRBV7-9 14 CASSVDSPAGTQYF TGTGCCAGCAGCGTTGACTCCCCAGCTGGGACCCAGTACTTC
. . TRBJ2-7 TRBV7-8 12 CASSQLGYEQYF TGTGCCAGCAGCCAACTAGGTTACGAGCAGTACTTC
. . TRBJ2-5 TRBV28 13 CASLGLNQETQYF TGTGCCAGCCTGGGACTGAACCAAGAGACCCAGTACTTC
. . TRBJ1-4 TRBV2 11 CASSGDEKLFF TGTGCCAGCAGTGGCGATGAAAAACTGTTTTTT
TRBD1 . TRBJ1-5 TRBV6-5 15 CASSPQGALGGPQHF TGTGCCAGCAGTCCACAGGGGGCGTTGGGTGGGCCCCAGCATTTT
TRBD1 once TRBJ2-2 TRBV5-1 16 CASTLSTGTNTGELFF TGCGCCAGCACCCTCTCGACAGGGACCAACACCGGGGAGCTGTTTTTT
. . TRBJ2-4 TRBV7-9 14 CASSLGQVYNIQYF TGTGCCAGCAGCTTAGGACAGGTTTACAACATTCAGTACTTC
. once TRBJ1-2 TRBV24-1 14 CATSDSQVSYGYTF TGTGCCACCAGTGACTCGCAGGTGTCCTATGGCTACACCTTC
TRBD1 . TRBJ1-2 TRBV19 16 CASEADAGTVDYGYTF TGTGCCAGTGAAGCTGACGCCGGGACAGTGGACTATGGCTACACCTTC